This T cell receptor (beta chain) was recorded in a study of OX40 agonist ivuxolimab in advanced cancers. Background on the whole study: Ivuxolimab was a fully human IgG2 agonistic monoclonal antibody targeting the costimulatory receptor OX40 (CD134). Intravenous ivuxolimab was administered to patients every 2 weeks at six dose levels: 0.01, 0.1, 0.3, 1.5, 3 and 10 mg/kg. Among the approximately 50 dose-escalation patients, approximately 20 had hepatocellular carcinoma, about 15 melanoma, 9 renal cell carcinoma and 9 head and neck cancer. A male proportion of 82.7% and a mean age of approximately 61 years, ranging from about 20 to 80, were recorded for the dose-escalation cohort. Patients were allowed to have had prior anti-PD-1, anti-PD-L1 or anti-CTLA-4 therapy, and approximately 40% of the dose-escalation patients had previously received checkpoint inhibitors. Partial responses occurred in three dose-escalation patients: two with cutaneous melanoma and one with hepatocellular carcinoma. Peripheral TCRbeta sequencing aimed to test whether ivuxolimab altered TCR sequence diversity and caused clonal T-cell expansion. The paper describes the monotherapy dose-escalation part (N ≈ 52 patients) of the phase I trial of ivuxolimab. Points the paper makes about the study in general: After ivuxolimab, more expanded clones were found on average in CD8+ T cells than in CD4+ T cells. At doses from 0.1 to 3.0 mg/kg, clonal expansion was seen in both CD4+ and CD8+ blood T cells between baseline and week 6. Low levels of normalized T-cell clonal expansion were also seen in some patients who did not respond. In partial responders in the 0.1-3.0 mg/kg groups, normalized peripheral clonal expansion was found to be among the lowest, especially among CD8+ T cells. Antigen specificity was not determined for the clonally expanded peripheral T cells.

For sequencing of the TCRbeta CDR3 region, genomic DNA was extracted from the sorted cells. The immunoSEQ Assay was used for sequencing of TCRbeta CDR3 regions. As stored in TCRdb, this immuneACCESS dataset retains in-frame rearrangements with V and J assigned. A fraction of the clones does not appear; measured against another copy, unresolved V genes explain less than half of the discrepancy, and the remainder lacks a known reason. For this sample the table gives over 100,000 clones, of which approximately 92% were detected only once. About 0.55% of the sample rests with the top ten. This clone has only one observation. Its antigen is unknown. Base qualities are not provided; no much larger clone lies one nucleotide away. Based on the germline V gene, the CDR1 and CDR2 sequences are SGHDT and YYEEEE. V is cut by 4 bases and J by 2 bases, and the space between the germline ends is 16 bases. The CDR3 starts with the cysteine, ends with the phenylalanine, and has 16 residues. The retained sequence is limited to the CDR3, 48 bases, with the frame set at the first base.

Patients with a history of autoimmune disease or receiving systemic immunosuppression were excluded from the trial. Peripheral blood for TCR sequencing was collected from all dose cohorts at baseline, on cycle 4 day 1, and on cycle 7 day 1. The samples were taken from a phase I, first-in-human, multicenter, open-label dose-escalation trial of ivuxolimab. The trial enrolled adults with locally advanced or metastatic head and neck squamous cell, hepatocellular, melanoma or renal cell carcinoma. Before TCR sequencing, CD4+ T cells and CD8+ T cells from peripheral blood were sorted into separate populations.

The V gene is TRBV5-6 and the J gene is TRBJ2-1; the D gene is tentatively TRBD1 or TRBD2, each matching 7 bases. The sample consisted of CD4+ or CD8+ T cells sorted from blood, taken in a trial of the OX40 agonist ivuxolimab. The origin of this receptor is an adult with an advanced solid tumor such as melanoma, head and neck, liver or kidney cancer. The DNA reads TGTGCCAGCAGCCCGACCTCAGGGGGGGCCTACAATGAGCAGTTCTTC. Translated, it gives CASSPTSGGAYNEQFF.